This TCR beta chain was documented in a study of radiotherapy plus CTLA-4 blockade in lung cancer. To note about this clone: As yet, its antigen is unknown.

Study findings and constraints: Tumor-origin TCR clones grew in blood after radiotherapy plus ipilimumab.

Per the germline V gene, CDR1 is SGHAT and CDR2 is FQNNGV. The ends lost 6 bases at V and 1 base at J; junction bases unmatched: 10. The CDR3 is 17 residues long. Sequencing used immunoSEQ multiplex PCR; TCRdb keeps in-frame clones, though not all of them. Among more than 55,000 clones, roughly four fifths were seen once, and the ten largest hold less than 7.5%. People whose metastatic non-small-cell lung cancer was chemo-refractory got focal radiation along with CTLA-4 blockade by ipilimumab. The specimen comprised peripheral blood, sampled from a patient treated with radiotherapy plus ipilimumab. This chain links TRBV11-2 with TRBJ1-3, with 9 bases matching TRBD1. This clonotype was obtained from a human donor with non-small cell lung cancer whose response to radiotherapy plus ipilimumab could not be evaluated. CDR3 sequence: CASRFTGGAGSGNTIYF. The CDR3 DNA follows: TGTGCCAGCAGGTTCACAGGGGGCGCCGGGTCTGGAAACACCATATATTTT. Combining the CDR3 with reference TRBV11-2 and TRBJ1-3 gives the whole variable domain EAGVAQSPRYKIIEKRQSVAFWCNPISGHATLYWYQQILGQGPKLLIQFQNNGVVDDSQLPKDRFSAERLKGVDSTLKIQPAKLEDSAVYLCASRFTGGAGSGNTIYFGEGSWLTVV.